This T cell receptor (beta chain) was captured by sequencing in a study of a mutant IDH1 vaccine in newly diagnosed glioma. Study-level background: Vaccination followed radiotherapy alone by 4-6 weeks, or accompanied temozolomide cycles. Among treated patients, about 62% were male and around 40% female, and mean age was approximately 43 years. Antecedent treatment encompassed radiotherapy, temozolomide, or their combination; the majority received both. General study findings and limits: Vaccine-induced immune responses were detected in around 93% of patients.

Using immunoSEQ multiplex PCR, the repertoire was profiled, and TCRdb retains in-frame clones only, with some absent. There are roughly 70,000 clones in the sample; about four fifths occur only once, and roughly 9.5% lies in the top ten. Notes on this clone: The antigen is not known.

The sample's time point: week 11, during vaccination. Each dose of the vaccine consisted of 300 ug of mutant IDH1 20-mer peptide, with topical imiquimod. The V and J ends lost 5 bases and 7 bases, in that order; junction bases with no gene match: 6. Germline CDR1 LNHDA, CDR2 SQIVND (reference sequence). The CDR3 covers 13 residues. The chain employs TRBV19 and TRBJ1-1; the match to TRBD1 covers 8 bases. The starting material was PBMCs, obtained from a glioma patient whose treatment included an IDH1 peptide vaccine. The TCR sequence derives from a woman aged 50 to 65 with glioma. Here the CDR3 reads CASSYGTGIEAFF. In nucleotides, the CDR3 is TGTGCCAGTAGTTACGGGACAGGCATTGAAGCTTTCTTT. Full variable domain (missing parts from reference TRBV19 and TRBJ1-1): DGGITQSPKYLFRKEGQNVTLSCEQNLNHDAMYWYRQDPGQGLRLIYYSQIVNDFQKGDIAEGYSVSREKKESFPLTVTSAQKNPTAFYLCASSYGTGIEAFFGQGTRLTVV.